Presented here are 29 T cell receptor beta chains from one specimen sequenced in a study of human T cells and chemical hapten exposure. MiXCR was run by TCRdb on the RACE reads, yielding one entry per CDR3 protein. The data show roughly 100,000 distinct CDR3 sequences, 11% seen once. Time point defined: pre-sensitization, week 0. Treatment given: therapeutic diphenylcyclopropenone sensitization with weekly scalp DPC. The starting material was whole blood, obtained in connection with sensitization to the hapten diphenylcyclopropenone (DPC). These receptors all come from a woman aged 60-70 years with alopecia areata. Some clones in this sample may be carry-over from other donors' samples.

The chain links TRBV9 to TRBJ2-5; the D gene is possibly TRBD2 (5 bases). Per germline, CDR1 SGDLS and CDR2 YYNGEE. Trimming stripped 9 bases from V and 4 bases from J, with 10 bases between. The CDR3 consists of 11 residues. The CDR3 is CATKRPETQYF. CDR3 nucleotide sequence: TGTGCCACCAAGCGGCCAGAGACCCAGTACTTC.

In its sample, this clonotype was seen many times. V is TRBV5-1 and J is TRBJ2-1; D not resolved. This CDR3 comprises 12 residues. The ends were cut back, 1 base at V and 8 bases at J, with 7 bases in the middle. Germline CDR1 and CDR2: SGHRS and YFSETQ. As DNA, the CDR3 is TGCGCCAGCAGCTTGTTTGACGATGAGCAGTTCTTC. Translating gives CASSLFDDEQFF.

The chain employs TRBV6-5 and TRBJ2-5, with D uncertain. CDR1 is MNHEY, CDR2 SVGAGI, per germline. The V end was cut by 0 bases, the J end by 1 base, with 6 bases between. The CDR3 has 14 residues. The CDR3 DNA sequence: TGTGCCAGCAGTTACTCGCCGGTCCAAGAGACCCAGTACTTC. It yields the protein CASSYSPVQETQYF.

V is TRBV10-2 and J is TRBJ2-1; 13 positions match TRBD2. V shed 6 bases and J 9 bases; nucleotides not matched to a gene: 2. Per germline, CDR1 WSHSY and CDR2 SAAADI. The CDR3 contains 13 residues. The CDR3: CASRLAGGPEQFF. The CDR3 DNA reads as TGCGCCAGCAGACTAGCGGGGGGGCCTGAGCAGTTCTTC.

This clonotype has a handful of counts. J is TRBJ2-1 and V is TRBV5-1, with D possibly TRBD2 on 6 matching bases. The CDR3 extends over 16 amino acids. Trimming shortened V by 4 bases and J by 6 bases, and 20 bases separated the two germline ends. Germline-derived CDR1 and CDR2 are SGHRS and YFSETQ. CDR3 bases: TGCGCCAGCAGCCCCGTGAGAACGGGGGTGGGCAATGAGCAGTTCTTC. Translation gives CASSPVRTGVGNEQFF.

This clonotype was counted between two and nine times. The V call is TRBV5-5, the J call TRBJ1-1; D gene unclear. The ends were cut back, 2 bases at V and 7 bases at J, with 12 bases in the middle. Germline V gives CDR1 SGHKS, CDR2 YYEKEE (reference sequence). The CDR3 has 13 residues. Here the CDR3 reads CASSFNHGNEAFF. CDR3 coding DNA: TGTGCCAGCAGCTTTAACCACGGTAATGAAGCTTTCTTT.

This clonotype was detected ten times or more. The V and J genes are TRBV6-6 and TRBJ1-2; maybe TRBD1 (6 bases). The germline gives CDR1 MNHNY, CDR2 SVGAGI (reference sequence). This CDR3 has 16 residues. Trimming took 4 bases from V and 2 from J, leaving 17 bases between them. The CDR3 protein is CASSSNFNRANYGYTF. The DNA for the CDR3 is TGTGCCAGCAGTTCCAATTTTAACAGGGCAAACTATGGCTACACCTTC.

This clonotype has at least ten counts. The CDR3 loop reads CASSLSSLGDTQYF. CDR3 nucleotides: TGTGCCAGCAGCTTGTCTTCATTAGGGGATACGCAGTATTTT. The rearrangement joins TRBV7-3 to TRBJ2-3, with no clear D. The CDR3 sequence is 14 residues long. Looked up from germline, CDR1 is SGHTA and CDR2 is FQGTGA. V gave up 3 bases and J gave up 6 bases, with 13 bases separating them.

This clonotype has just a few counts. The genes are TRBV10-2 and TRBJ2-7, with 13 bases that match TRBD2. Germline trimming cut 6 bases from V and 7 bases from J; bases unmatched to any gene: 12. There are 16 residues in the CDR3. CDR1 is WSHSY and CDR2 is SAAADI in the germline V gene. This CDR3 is CASSGAATSGGREQYF. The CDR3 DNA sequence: TGCGCCAGCAGCGGAGCGGCGACTAGCGGGGGGCGAGAGCAGTACTTC.

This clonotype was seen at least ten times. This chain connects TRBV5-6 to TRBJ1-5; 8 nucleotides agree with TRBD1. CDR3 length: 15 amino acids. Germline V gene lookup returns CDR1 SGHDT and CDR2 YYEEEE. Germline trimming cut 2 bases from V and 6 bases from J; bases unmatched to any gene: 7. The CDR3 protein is CASSLRTGWGQPQHF. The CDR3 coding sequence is TGTGCCAGCAGCTTAAGGACAGGGTGGGGTCAGCCCCAGCATTTT. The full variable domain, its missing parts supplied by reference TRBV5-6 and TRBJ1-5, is DAGVTQSPTHLIKTRGQQVTLRCSPKSGHDTVSWYQQALGQGPQFIFQYYEEEERQRGNFPDRFSGHQFPNYSSELNVNALLLGDSALYLCASSLRTGWGQPQHFGDGTRLSIL.

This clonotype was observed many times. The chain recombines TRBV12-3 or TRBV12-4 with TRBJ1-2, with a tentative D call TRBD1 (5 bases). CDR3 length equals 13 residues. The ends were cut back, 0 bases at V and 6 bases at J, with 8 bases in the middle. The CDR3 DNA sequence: TGTGCCAGCAGTTTAGCGGCAGGGCATGGCTACACCTTC. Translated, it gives CASSLAAGHGYTF.

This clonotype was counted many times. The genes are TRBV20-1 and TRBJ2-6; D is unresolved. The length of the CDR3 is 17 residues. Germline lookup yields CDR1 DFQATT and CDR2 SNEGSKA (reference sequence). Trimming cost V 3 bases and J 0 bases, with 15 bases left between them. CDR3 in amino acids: CSASPRESLSGANVLTF. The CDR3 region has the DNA TGCAGTGCTAGTCCCAGAGAATCACTCTCTGGGGCCAACGTCCTGACTTTC.

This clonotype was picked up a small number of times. The chain's CDR3 is CASRTDRETEAFF. The CDR3 DNA follows: TGTGCCAGCAGAACTGACAGGGAAACTGAAGCTTTCTTT. This chain joins TRBV3-1 and TRBJ1-1; 7 positions match TRBD1. The CDR3 length is 13 residues. V lost 6 bases and J lost 5; bases outside the gene matches: 6. Germline loops: CDR1 LGHDT, CDR2 YNNKEL (reference sequence).

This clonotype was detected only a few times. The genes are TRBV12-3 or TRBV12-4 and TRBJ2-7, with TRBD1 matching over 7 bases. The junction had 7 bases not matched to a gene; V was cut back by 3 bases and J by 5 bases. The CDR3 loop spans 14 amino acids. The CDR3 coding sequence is TGTGCCAGCAGTTTGTGGCAGGGGGAGCACGAGCAGTACTTC. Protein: CASSLWQGEHEQYF.

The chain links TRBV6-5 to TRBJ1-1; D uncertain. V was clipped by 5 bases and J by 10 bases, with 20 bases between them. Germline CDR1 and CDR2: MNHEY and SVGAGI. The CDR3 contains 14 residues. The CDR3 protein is CASSQNFSPAGAFF. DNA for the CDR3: TGTGCCAGCAGTCAAAACTTTTCACCCGCGGGAGCTTTCTTT.

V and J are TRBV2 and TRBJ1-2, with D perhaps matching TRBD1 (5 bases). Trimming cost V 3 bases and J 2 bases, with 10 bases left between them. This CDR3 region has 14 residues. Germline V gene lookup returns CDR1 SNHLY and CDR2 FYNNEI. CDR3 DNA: TGTGCCAGCAGTGACATGCCAGGGAACTATGGCTACACCTTC. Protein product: CASSDMPGNYGYTF. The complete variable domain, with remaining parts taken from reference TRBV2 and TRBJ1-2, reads EPEVTQTPSHQVTQMGQEVILRCVPISNHLYFYWYRQILGQKVEFLVSFYNNEISEKSEIFDDQFSVERPDGSNFTLKIRSTKLEDSAMYFCASSDMPGNYGYTFGSGTRLTVV.

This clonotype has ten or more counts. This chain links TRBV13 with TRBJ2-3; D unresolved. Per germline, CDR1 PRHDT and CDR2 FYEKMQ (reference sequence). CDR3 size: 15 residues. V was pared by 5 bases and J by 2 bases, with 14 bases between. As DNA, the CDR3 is TGTGCCAGCAGCCCAGCCAGGCCCTCCACAGATACGCAGTATTTT. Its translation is CASSPARPSTDTQYF.

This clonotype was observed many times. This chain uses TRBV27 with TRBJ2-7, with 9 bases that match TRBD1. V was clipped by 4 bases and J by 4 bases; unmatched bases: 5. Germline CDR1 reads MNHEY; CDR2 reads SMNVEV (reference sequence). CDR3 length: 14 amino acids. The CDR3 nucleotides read TGTGCCAGCAGTTATACAGGGGGCGGATACGAGCAGTACTTC. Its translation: CASSYTGGGYEQYF.

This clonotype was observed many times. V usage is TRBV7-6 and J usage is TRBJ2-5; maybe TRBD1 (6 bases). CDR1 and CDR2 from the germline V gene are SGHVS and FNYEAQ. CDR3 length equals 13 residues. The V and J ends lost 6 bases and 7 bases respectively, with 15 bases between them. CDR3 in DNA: TGTGCCAGCAGAACAGGGCGGGCCGCGACCCAGTACTTC. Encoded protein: CASRTGRAATQYF.

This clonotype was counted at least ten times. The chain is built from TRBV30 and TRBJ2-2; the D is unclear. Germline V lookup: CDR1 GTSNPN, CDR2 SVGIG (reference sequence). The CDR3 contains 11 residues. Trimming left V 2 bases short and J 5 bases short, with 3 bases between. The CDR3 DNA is TGTGCCTGGAGTTTTACCGGGGAGCTGTTTTTT. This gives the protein CAWSFTGELFF. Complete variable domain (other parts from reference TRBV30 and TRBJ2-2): SQTIHQWPATLVQPVGSPLSLECTVEGTSNPNLYWYRQAAGRGLQLLFYSVGIGQISSEVPQNLSASRPQDRQFILSSKKLLLSDSGFYLCAWSFTGELFFGEGSRLTVL.

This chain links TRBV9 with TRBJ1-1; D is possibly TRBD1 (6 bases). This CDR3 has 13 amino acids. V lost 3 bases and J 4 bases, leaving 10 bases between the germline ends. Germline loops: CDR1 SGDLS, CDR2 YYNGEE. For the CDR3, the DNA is TGTGCCAGCAGCGGAACAGGGACCACTGAAGCTTTCTTT. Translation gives CASSGTGTTEAFF.

The CDR3 reads CSARRNNEQFF. CDR3 DNA: TGCAGTGCTAGAAGAAACAATGAGCAGTTCTTC. The rearrangement joins TRBV20-1 to TRBJ2-1; D is uncertain. The CDR3 loop spans 11 amino acids. V was clipped by 2 bases and J by 5 bases, with 4 bases between them. CDR1 and CDR2 from the germline V gene are DFQATT and SNEGSKA (reference sequence).

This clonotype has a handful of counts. CDR3 nucleotides: TGTGCCAGCAGTTCACCCGGCGGGGGCACAGATACGCAGTATTTT. This sequence encodes CASSSPGGGTDTQYF. The chain uses TRBV2 and TRBJ2-3; D might be TRBD2 (6 bases). The CDR3 runs 15 residues. Trimming shortened V by 5 bases and J by 1 base, and 13 bases separated the two germline ends. CDR1 is SNHLY, CDR2 FYNNEI, per germline.

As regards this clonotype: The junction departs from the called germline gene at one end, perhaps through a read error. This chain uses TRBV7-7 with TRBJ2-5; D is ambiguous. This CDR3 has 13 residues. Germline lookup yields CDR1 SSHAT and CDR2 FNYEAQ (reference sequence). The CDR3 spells CASSQQNRETQYF. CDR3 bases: TGTGCTAGCAGCCAGCAGAATCGGGAGACCCAGTACTTC.

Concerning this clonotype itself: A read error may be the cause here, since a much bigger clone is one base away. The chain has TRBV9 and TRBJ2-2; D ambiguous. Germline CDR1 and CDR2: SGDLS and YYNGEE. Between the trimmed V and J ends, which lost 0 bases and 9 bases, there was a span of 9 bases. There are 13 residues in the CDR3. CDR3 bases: TGTGCCAGCAGCGTAGTAGGTACCCGGGAGCTGTTTTTT. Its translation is CASSVVGTRELFF.

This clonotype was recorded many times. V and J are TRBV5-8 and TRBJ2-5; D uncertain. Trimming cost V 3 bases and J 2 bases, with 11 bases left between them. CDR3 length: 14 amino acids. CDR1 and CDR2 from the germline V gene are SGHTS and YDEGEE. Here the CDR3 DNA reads TGTGCCAGCAGCTATCAGACGGTACAAGAGACCCAGTACTTC. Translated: CASSYQTVQETQYF.

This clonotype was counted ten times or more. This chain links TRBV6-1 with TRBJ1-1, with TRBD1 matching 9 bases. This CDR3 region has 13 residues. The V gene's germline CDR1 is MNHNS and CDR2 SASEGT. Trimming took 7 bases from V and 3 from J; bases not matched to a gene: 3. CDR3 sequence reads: CASKTGGDTEAFF. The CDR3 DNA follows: TGTGCCAGCAAGACAGGGGGTGACACTGAAGCTTTCTTT.

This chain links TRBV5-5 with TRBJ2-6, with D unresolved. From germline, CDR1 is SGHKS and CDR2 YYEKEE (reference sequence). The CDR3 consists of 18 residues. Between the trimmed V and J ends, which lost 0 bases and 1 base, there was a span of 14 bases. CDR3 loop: CASSLGPDLTSGANVLTF. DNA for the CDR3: TGTGCCAGCAGCTTGGGACCAGACCTGACATCTGGGGCCAACGTCCTGACTTTC. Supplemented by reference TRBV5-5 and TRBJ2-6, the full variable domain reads DAGVTQSPTHLIKTRGQQVTLRCSPISGHKSVSWYQQVLGQGPQFIFQYYEKEERGRGNFPDRFSARQFPNYSSELNVNALLLGDSALYLCASSLGPDLTSGANVLTFGAGSRLTVL.

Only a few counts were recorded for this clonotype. The CDR3 DNA reads TGTGCCAGCAGCAAAGTCCAGGGCCGAACCTACGAGCAGTACTTC. Encoded protein: CASSKVQGRTYEQYF. The V and J genes are TRBV21-1 and TRBJ2-7; TRBD2, the table's D call, lacks a check against the DNA. TRBV21-1 is marked as a pseudogene. This CDR3 has 15 amino acids.